The 11 T cell receptor beta chains presented below share a single source sample, sequenced in a study of blood T cell repertoires in COVID-19. Data came from immunoSEQ multiplex PCR; TCRdb stores just in-frame clones and leaves some out. The sample has some 97,000 clones, around 90% seen once. Sequencing was carried out using peripheral blood. These receptor sequences come from a man between 65 and 79 years old with acute or convalescent COVID-19.

CDR3 loop: CASSSPGSGANVLTF. CDR3 nucleotides: TGTGCCAGCAGTTCCCCGGGCTCTGGGGCCAACGTCCTGACTTTC. V gene TRBV27 combines with J gene TRBJ2-6, with D unresolved. The germline CDR1 and CDR2 sequences are MNHEY and SMNVEV (reference sequence). The CDR3 has 15 amino acids. The V gene lost 4 bases and the J gene lost 0 bases, with 7 bases spanning the gap.

On this clone itself: Relative to the germline gene, one junction end is altered; a read error may explain this. This chain links TRBV7-7 with TRBJ2-2; D gene unclear. The CDR3 totals 14 residues. The germline CDR1 and CDR2 sequences are SSHAT and FNYEAQ (reference sequence). The DNA for the CDR3 is TGTGCTAGCAGACCACGCGCGAACACCGGGGAGCTGTTTTTT. It specifies CASRPRANTGELFF. Based on the CDR3 plus reference TRBV7-7 and TRBJ2-2, the full variable domain is GAGVSQSPRYKVTKRGQDVTLRCDPISSHATLYWYQQALGQGPEFLTYFNYEAQPDKSGLPSDRFSAERPEGSISTLTIQRTEQRDSAMYRCASRPRANTGELFFGEGSRLTVL.

The CDR3 nucleotides are TGTGCCAGTAGTATAGCTAGGGGTTGGAGCAATCAGCCCCAGCATTTT. Amino acids: CASSIARGWSNQPQHF. The chain has TRBV19 and TRBJ1-5, with D possibly TRBD1 on 5 matching bases. Germline CDR1 reads LNHDA; CDR2 reads SQIVND (reference sequence). V was trimmed by 1 base and J by 1 base, leaving 11 bases between them. The CDR3 covers 16 residues. The full variable domain, with the rest looked up from reference TRBV19 and TRBJ1-5, is DGGITQSPKYLFRKEGQNVTLSCEQNLNHDAMYWYRQDPGQGLRLIYYSQIVNDFQKGDIAEGYSVSREKKESFPLTVTSAQKNPTAFYLCASSIARGWSNQPQHFGDGTRLSIL.

The chain recombines TRBV21-1 with TRBJ2-7; the table assigns TRBD2, which was not confirmed against the DNA. TRBV21-1 is a recognized pseudogene. This CDR3 has 14 residues. Here the CDR3 DNA reads TGTGCCAGCAGCGTGCCGGAGCCTACCTACGAGCAGTACTTC. Its translation: CASSVPEPTYEQYF.

In its sample, this clone was seen a few times. The rearrangement links TRBV25-1 to TRBJ1-5; no reliable D call. V was shortened by 3 bases and J by 1 base, with 13 bases between the two germline ends. Germline V gene lookup returns CDR1 MGHDK and CDR2 SYGVNS. This CDR3 region has 16 residues. The CDR3 coding sequence is TGTGCCAGCAGTGAGGGAGGTTGGGCCAGCAATCAGCCCCAGCATTTT. It translates to CASSEGGWASNQPQHF.

The chain couples TRBV28 to TRBJ2-3, with 7 bases matching TRBD1. Germline CDR1 reads MDHEN; CDR2 reads SYDVKM. This CDR3 spans 14 amino acids. Trimming cost V 6 bases and J 5 bases; bases outside gene matches: 8. The CDR3 bases are TGTGCCAGCAGGGATCAGACAGGGAGAGATACGCAGTATTTT. This encodes CASRDQTGRDTQYF.

The genes are TRBV6-6 and TRBJ2-1; D gene uncertain. Germline CDR1 and CDR2: MNHNY and SVGAGI (reference sequence). Trimming pared 0 bases from V and 8 bases from J, leaving 5 bases between. This CDR3 has 12 amino acids. The CDR3 bases are TGTGCCAGCAGTTACTCTATCGATGAGCAGTTCTTC. Its translation is CASSYSIDEQFF.

This clone was counted once. The chain links TRBV13 to TRBJ1-2; the match to TRBD1 covers 10 bases. V was clipped by 5 bases and J by 5 bases; unmatched bases: 5. CDR3 length: 14 residues. From germline, CDR1 is PRHDT and CDR2 FYEKMQ (reference sequence). CDR3: CASSRDRGWYGYTF. The CDR3 DNA sequence: TGTGCCAGCAGCCGGGACAGGGGTTGGTATGGCTACACCTTC.

This clone has just a few counts. Other DNA sequences in the sample encode the same CDR3. The V and J genes are TRBV12-3 or TRBV12-4 and TRBJ2-7; 8 nucleotides line up with TRBD1. Trimming took 5 bases from V and 3 from J; bases not matched to a gene: 3. This CDR3 has 13 amino acids. In DNA form, the CDR3 reads TGTGCCAGCAGTCCTGGACAGGGCTACGAGCAGTACTTC. This codes for CASSPGQGYEQYF.

The chain employs TRBV5-1 and TRBJ2-1; D not resolved. The CDR3 runs to 15 residues. Germline assignment: CDR1 SGHRS and CDR2 YFSETQ. V lost 4 bases, J lost 0 bases, and 11 bases lay in between. The CDR3 sequence: CASSVDTGSYNEQFF. The CDR3 DNA sequence: TGCGCCAGCAGCGTTGACACCGGCTCCTACAATGAGCAGTTCTTC.

The genes are TRBV18 and TRBJ1-1; no clear D. V was cut by 6 bases and J by 0 bases, with 11 bases left in between. Germline V gene sequence: CDR1 KGHSH, CDR2 LQKENI. There are 14 residues in the CDR3. CDR3 sequence (DNA): TGTGCCAGCTCGCTCGACACCTTGAACACTGAAGCTTTCTTT. Protein: CASSLDTLNTEAFF.